This TCR beta chain was profiled in a study of monozygotic twins with inflammatory bowel disease. The authors made each sample's cDNA in eight separate reactions. TCRdb re-called the 5' RACE reads and shows each CDR3 protein once, DNA omitted. The sample totals 210,000 or so distinct CDR3 sequences; its top ten clones hold under 8.5%. Germline V lookup: CDR1 SGHRS, CDR2 YFSETQ. This CDR3 region has 12 residues. Material for sequencing was blood. This chain uses TRBV5-1 with TRBJ2-3. This clonotype was sampled from a human donor with ulcerative colitis or Crohn's disease, or a healthy co-twin of an affected twin (not recorded which). The CDR3 reads CASSSFEDTQYF.